The T cell receptor (beta chain) under discussion was sequenced for a study of vaccination and CD4 T cells after COVID-19. Study details: Post-vaccine specimens were obtained a median 72 days after dose two (range 14 to 241).

As for this clonotype: Its target is not known. At one end the junction does not follow the germline gene, possibly because of a read error.

Time point given: late sampling 161 to 241 days after vaccination in a few convalescent patients. As for treatment: approximately nine-day PBMC culture with coronavirus spike peptide pools or control peptides (ViraFEST assay). The germline gives CDR1 SSHAT, CDR2 FNYEAQ (reference sequence). This CDR3 comprises 16 residues. Sequenced with the Oncomine TCR Beta short-read assay was DNA taken from cultured CD4+ T cells. TCRdb called the PCR reads again in MiXCR, with one record for every CDR3 protein. This sample has under 20,000 distinct CDR3 sequences, with 40% to 65% found just once. The sample consisted of CD4+ T cells from blood, cultured in vitro, taken about 7 months after SARS-CoV-2 vaccination. The gene calls are TRBV7-7 and TRBJ1-6, with 8 nucleotides matching TRBD1. This sequence originates from a human donor who had recovered from COVID-19. CDR3 residues: CASSLAGDRNGSPLHF. CDR3 sequence (DNA): TGTGCTAGCAGCTTAGCAGGGGACAGGAATGGGTCACCCCTCCACTTT.